Below, 30 T cell receptor beta chains from the same sample are listed, as sequenced in a study of blood T cell repertoires in COVID-19. Profiling relied on immunoSEQ multiplex PCR, and the TCRdb table lists in-frame clones only, not all of them. The table lists around 270,000 clones, 65% to 85% of them singletons, with 1.5% in the top ten. Sample: peripheral blood. These receptors all stem from a woman aged 40 to 50 who had recovered from COVID-19.

This CDR3 reads CASNPGTAYGYTF. The CDR3 region has the DNA TGTGCCAGCAACCCCGGGACAGCCTATGGCTACACCTTC. The chain employs TRBV5-8 and TRBJ1-2; TRBD1 matches 7 bases. V trimming: 6 bases; J trimming: 4 bases; junction bases outside the gene matches: 6. The CDR3 has 13 amino acids. The V gene's germline CDR1 is SGHTS and CDR2 YDEGEE.

The CDR3 DNA sequence: TGTGCCAGCAGATCAGGGGAGTCTGGGGCCAACGTCCTGACTTTC. This codes for CASRSGESGANVLTF. The V gene is TRBV6-5, the J gene TRBJ2-6; D might be TRBD1 (6 bases). This CDR3 has 15 amino acids. CDR1 is MNHEY and CDR2 is SVGAGI in the germline V gene. Trimming cost V 6 bases and J 1 base, with 10 bases left between them.

The chain couples TRBV18 to TRBJ2-3; 10 bases fit TRBD1. The CDR3 is 16 residues long. CDR1 KGHSH and CDR2 LQKENI come from the germline V gene. Trimming took 3 bases from V and 4 from J; bases not matched to a gene: 7. CDR3 nucleotide sequence: TGTGCCAGCTCACCCGGACAGGGGGTATGGGCAGATACGCAGTATTTT. Protein: CASSPGQGVWADTQYF.

The V gene is TRBV5-1, the J gene TRBJ2-6; 9 bases are a match to TRBD1. The germline V gene encodes CDR1 SGHRS and CDR2 YFSETQ. The V segment lost 5 bases and the J segment 0 bases; nucleotides outside the gene matches: 0. CDR3 length equals 15 residues. CDR3 DNA sequence: TGCGCCAGCAGGACAGGGGGCTCTGGGGCCAACGTCCTGACTTTC. Amino acids: CASRTGGSGANVLTF.

The rearrangement links TRBV18 to TRBJ1-6; D may be TRBD1 (5 bases). The CDR3 totals 15 residues. Germline-derived CDR1 and CDR2 are KGHSH and LQKENI. Trimming removed 6 bases at V and 0 bases at J, with 9 bases between. CDR3 in DNA: TGTGCCAGCTCGCCGGACAACTCCTATAATTCACCCCTCCACTTT. Protein sequence: CASSPDNSYNSPLHF.

This rearrangement joins TRBV7-9 to TRBJ2-7, with 7 bases matching TRBD2. This CDR3 spans 15 amino acids. CDR1 is SEHNR, CDR2 FQNEAQ, per germline (reference sequence). The V gene end was trimmed by 5 bases and the J gene end by 4 bases; junction bases not matched to a gene: 11. In DNA, the CDR3 is TGTGCCAGCAGCCACCGGGGGGAGTCCGAATACGAGCAGTACTTC. Translated: CASSHRGESEYEQYF.

This chain joins TRBV29-1 and TRBJ1-2, with D hard to call. The germline CDR1 and CDR2 sequences are SQVTM and ANQGSEA. The CDR3 is made up of 9 amino acids. Trimming took off 4 bases at V and 12 bases at J, with 9 bases between the two ends. CDR3 protein: CSVGGWDTF. CDR3 coding DNA: TGCAGCGTTGGAGGCTGGGACACCTTC. Combining the CDR3 with reference TRBV29-1 and TRBJ1-2 gives the whole variable domain SAVISQKPSRDICQRGTSLTIQCQVDSQVTMMFWYRQQPGQSLTLIATANQGSEATYESGFVIDKFPISRPNLTFSTLTVSNMSPEDSSIYLCSVGGWDTFGSGTRLTVV.

The J gene is TRBJ2-7, the V gene TRBV7-6; TRBD2 aligns across 8 bases. The ends lost 2 bases at V and 1 base at J; junction bases unmatched: 4. Germline assignment: CDR1 SGHVS and CDR2 FNYEAQ. The CDR3 is 15 amino acids. The CDR3 DNA follows: TGTGCCAGCAGCTTACGCGGGGGGCAATCCTACGAGCAGTACTTC. It translates to CASSLRGGQSYEQYF.

The chain has TRBV18 and TRBJ1-2; tentatively, D is TRBD1 (6 bases). The CDR3 is 13 amino acids. V lost 3 bases to trimming and J lost 6 bases, with 11 bases between them. Per germline, CDR1 KGHSH and CDR2 LQKENI. The CDR3: CASSPAGDDGYTF. The CDR3, as DNA: TGTGCCAGCTCACCCGCAGGGGATGATGGCTACACCTTC.

The chain couples TRBV30 to TRBJ1-1, with D unclear. Germline CDR1 is GTSNPN and CDR2 is SVGIG (reference sequence). Trimming cost V 4 bases and J 6 bases, with 9 bases left between them. This CDR3 has 11 residues. The CDR3 region is CAWTVGAEAFF. CDR3 coding DNA: TGTGCCTGGACCGTCGGGGCTGAAGCTTTCTTT.

The rearrangement uses TRBV5-4 and TRBJ2-5; D is unresolved. The CDR3 totals 12 residues. Trimming took 5 bases from V and 7 from J, leaving 12 bases between them. Germline V gene lookup returns CDR1 SGHNT and CDR2 YYREEE (reference sequence). In nucleotides, the CDR3 is TGTGCCAGCAGGGAAGGAGCAAGGACCCAGTACTTC. This codes for CASREGARTQYF.

Only a few counts were recorded for this clone. This rearrangement joins TRBV2 to TRBJ1-4; TRBD1 might be the D (5 bases). CDR1 and CDR2 (germline): SNHLY, FYNNEI. The germline V and J ends were trimmed by 7 bases and 0 bases, with 6 bases remaining between them. The CDR3 has 13 amino acids. The CDR3 here is CASTGATNEKLFF. In DNA, the CDR3 is TGTGCCAGCACGGGGGCAACTAATGAAAAACTGTTTTTT.

The chain has TRBV5-1 and TRBJ1-4; D gene ambiguous. Trimming shortened V by 0 bases and J by 4 bases, and 7 bases separated the two germline ends. Germline CDR1 is SGHRS and CDR2 is YFSETQ. The CDR3 consists of 14 residues. The CDR3 bases are TGCGCCAGCAGCTTGGGAGGAGTTAATGAAAAACTGTTTTTT. Its protein is CASSLGGVNEKLFF.

The J gene is TRBJ1-5, the V gene TRBV7-6, with D unresolved. CDR1 and CDR2 (germline): SGHVS, FNYEAQ. The CDR3 is 13 amino acids. V was clipped by 1 base and J by 4 bases, with 5 bases between them. The CDR3: CASSLDINQPQHF. Here the CDR3 DNA reads TGTGCCAGCAGCTTAGACATTAATCAGCCCCAGCATTTT.

This clone is a singleton in its sample. J is TRBJ1-5 and V is TRBV6-5; TRBD1 matches at 10 bases. Germline assignment: CDR1 MNHEY and CDR2 SVGAGI. V lost 5 bases to trimming and J lost 6 bases; unmatched junction nucleotides: 7. The CDR3 sequence is 15 residues long. The CDR3 DNA is TGTGCCAGCAGTCCGTGGACAGGGGGAAGTCAGCCCCAGCATTTT. The encoded protein is CASSPWTGGSQPQHF.

CDR3 amino acids: CATQRSGGAWEAFF. CDR3 DNA sequence: TGTGCCACCCAACGGTCGGGGGGGGCCTGGGAAGCTTTCTTT. V and J are TRBV28 and TRBJ1-1; D perhaps matches TRBD1 (6 bases). The CDR3 is 14 amino acids. V dropped 10 bases and J dropped 8 bases, with 23 bases sitting between them. Germline assignment: CDR1 MDHEN and CDR2 SYDVKM.

This chain uses TRBV21-1 with TRBJ2-3; the tabulated D call, TRBD1, remains unverified against the DNA. TRBV21-1 represents a pseudogene. The CDR3 covers 14 residues. The CDR3 DNA follows: TGTGCCAGCACTATGACAGATAGCACAGATACGCAGTATTTT. Translating it yields CASTMTDSTDTQYF.

The chain is built from TRBV11-3 and TRBJ1-1; D remains unclear. The CDR3 has 15 residues. From germline, CDR1 is SGHNT and CDR2 YENEEA. The V end lost 1 base, the J end lost 0 bases, and 9 bases lay between the germline ends. For the CDR3, the DNA is TGTGCCAGCAGCTTAGGTCCGGGGATGAACACTGAAGCTTTCTTT. Residues: CASSLGPGMNTEAFF.

The rearrangement links TRBV12-3 or TRBV12-4 to TRBJ2-3, with D hard to call. Trimming took off 10 bases at V and 4 bases at J, with 15 bases between the two ends. This CDR3 contains 13 residues. The chain's CDR3 is CATQPLAADTQYF. The CDR3 DNA reads as TGTGCCACCCAACCCTTAGCTGCAGATACGCAGTATTTT.

CDR3 bases: TGTGCCAGCAGCCTCTACTCCGGTCGGGGCTACACCTTC. It yields the protein CASSLYSGRGYTF. The chain carries TRBV3-1 (or the pseudogene TRBV3-2) and TRBJ1-2; D uncertain. The CDR3 has 13 residues. Germline CDR1 LGHDT, CDR2 YNNKEL (reference sequence). With 4 bases removed from V and 8 bases from J, the gap between germline ends came to 14 bases.

The chain links TRBV6-6 to TRBJ2-2, with D possibly being TRBD2 (6 bases). Trimming removed 0 bases from V and 5 bases from J, with 13 bases in between. The CDR3 totals 16 residues. The V gene's germline CDR1 is MNHNY and CDR2 SVGAGI (reference sequence). The CDR3 coding sequence is TGTGCCAGCAGTTACTCCCCGGGGGAATGGACCGGGGAGCTGTTTTTT. Its protein product is CASSYSPGEWTGELFF.

The chain carries TRBV6-5 and TRBJ1-6; D is ambiguous. The CDR3 loop spans 15 amino acids. The ends were cut back, 6 bases at V and 10 bases at J, with 19 bases in the middle. Germline V gene data show CDR1 as MNHEY and CDR2 as SVGAGI. The CDR3, as DNA: TGTGCCAGCAGGGGAGGACCGGGGTTCAGCTCACCCCTCCACTTT. Translating gives CASRGGPGFSSPLHF.

The V call is TRBV5-1, the J call TRBJ1-5; no firm D call. Germline values: CDR1 SGHRS, CDR2 YFSETQ. This CDR3 has 15 residues. V was trimmed by 0 bases and J by 0 bases, leaving 7 bases between them. Here the CDR3 DNA reads TGCGCCAGCAGCTTGGACAGCAATAGCAATCAGCCCCAGCATTTT. Translation gives CASSLDSNSNQPQHF.

On this clone itself: Other DNA sequences in the sample encode the same CDR3. The CDR3 protein is CASRGQGNQPQHF. For the CDR3, the DNA is TGTGCCAGTAGGGGACAGGGCAATCAGCCCCAGCATTTT. The chain has TRBV19 and TRBJ1-5; 8 nucleotides agree with TRBD1. Losses at the gene ends were 6 bases for V and 2 bases for J; bases not matched to a gene: 0. CDR1 and CDR2 from the germline V gene are LNHDA and SQIVND (reference sequence). The CDR3 loop spans 13 amino acids.

V gene TRBV5-6 combines with J gene TRBJ2-1; no firm D call. The CDR3 consists of 13 residues. Germline CDR1 and CDR2: SGHDT and YYEEEE. V shed 3 bases and J shed 6 bases, with 10 bases lying between them. This chain's CDR3 is CASSSVGRNEQFF. The CDR3 DNA sequence: TGTGCCAGCAGCTCCGTTGGGCGCAATGAGCAGTTCTTC.

This chain joins TRBV30 and TRBJ1-2; the match to TRBD1 covers 9 bases. After removal of 3 bases from V and 8 bases from J, the junction contained 4 bases not matched to a gene. Germline CDR1 GTSNPN, CDR2 SVGIG (reference sequence). This CDR3 region has 12 residues. The CDR3 loop is CAWRPDRGGYTF. The CDR3 coding sequence is TGTGCCTGGAGGCCGGACAGGGGAGGCTACACCTTC.

The chain carries TRBV9 and TRBJ1-3; D perhaps matches TRBD1 (5 bases). Trimming removed 1 base from V and 2 bases from J, with 10 bases in between. Germline lookup yields CDR1 SGDLS and CDR2 YYNGEE. The length of the CDR3 is 15 residues. CDR3 DNA: TGTGCCAGCAGCGTACAGGGAGGGCCTGGAAACACCATATATTTT. Protein sequence: CASSVQGGPGNTIYF.

The chain recombines TRBV30 with TRBJ2-7, with D possibly TRBD2 on 5 matching bases. CDR3 length: 13 amino acids. Trimming shortened V by 4 bases and J by 4 bases, and 14 bases separated the two germline ends. In germline, CDR1 is GTSNPN, CDR2 SVGIG (reference sequence). The CDR3 coding sequence is TGTGCCTGGAACTCCGGGATCTATTACGAGCAGTACTTC. Translation: CAWNSGIYYEQYF.

The V call is TRBV6-5, the J call TRBJ1-3, with TRBD1 matching 7 bases. The CDR3 is 15 amino acids. Trimming at V came to 7 bases and at J to 0 bases, leaving 6 bases not matched to a gene. Germline assignment: CDR1 MNHEY and CDR2 SVGAGI. In DNA, the CDR3 is TGTGCCAGCATCCGGACAGGAGCCTCTGGAAACACCATATATTTT. Translating gives CASIRTGASGNTIYF.

The chain combines TRBV7-6 with TRBJ1-3; D might be TRBD1 (5 bases). This CDR3 is built from 17 residues. The V end was cut by 1 base, the J end by 4 bases, with 17 bases between. The V gene's germline CDR1 is SGHVS and CDR2 FNYEAQ. CDR3 sequence reads: CASSLGRGRFAGNTIYF. CDR3 sequence (DNA): TGTGCCAGCAGCTTAGGGAGGGGCCGATTCGCCGGAAACACCATATATTTT.